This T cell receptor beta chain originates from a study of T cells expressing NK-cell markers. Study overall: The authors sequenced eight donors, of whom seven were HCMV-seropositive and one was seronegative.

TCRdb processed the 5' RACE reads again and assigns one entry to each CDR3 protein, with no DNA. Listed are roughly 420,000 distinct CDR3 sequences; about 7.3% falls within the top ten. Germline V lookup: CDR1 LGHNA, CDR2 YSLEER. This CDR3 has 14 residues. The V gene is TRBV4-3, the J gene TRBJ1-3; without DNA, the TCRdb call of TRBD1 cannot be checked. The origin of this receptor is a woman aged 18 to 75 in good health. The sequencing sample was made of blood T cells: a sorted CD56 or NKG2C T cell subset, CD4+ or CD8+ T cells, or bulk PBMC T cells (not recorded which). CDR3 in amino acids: CASSQEPGQGAIYF.